The clone carrying this TCR beta chain was detected only a few times. These data belong to a study of blood T cell repertoires in COVID-19. About the research overall: PBMCs, B-cell-depleted T cells, or T cells provided the cDNA or gDNA that made up the material.

TCRdb's table, derived via immunoSEQ multiplex PCR, lists solely in-frame clones and lacks some. The sample records 200,000 or so clones, roughly 85% being singletons. With V trimmed by 4 bases and J by 4 bases, 6 bases remained unmatched. This CDR3 comprises 13 residues. CDR1 and CDR2 from the germline V gene are SQVTM and ANQGSEA. This sequence joins TRBV29-1 and TRBJ1-2; 7 positions agree with TRBD1. Sequenced: peripheral blood. The receptor comes from a woman aged 25 to 39 with acute or convalescent COVID-19. The CDR3 loop reads CSVGQGLSYGYTF. The CDR3 bases are TGCAGCGTTGGACAGGGACTTTCCTATGGCTACACCTTC.